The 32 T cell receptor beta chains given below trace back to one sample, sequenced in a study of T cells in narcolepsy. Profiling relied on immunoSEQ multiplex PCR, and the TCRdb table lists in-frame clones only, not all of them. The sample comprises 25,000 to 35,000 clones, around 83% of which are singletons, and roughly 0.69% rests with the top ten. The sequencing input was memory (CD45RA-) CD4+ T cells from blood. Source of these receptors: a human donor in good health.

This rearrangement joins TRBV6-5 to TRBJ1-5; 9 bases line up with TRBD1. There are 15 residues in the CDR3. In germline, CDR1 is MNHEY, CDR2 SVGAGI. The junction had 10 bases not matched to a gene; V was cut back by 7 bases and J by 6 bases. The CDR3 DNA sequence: TGTGCCAGCAAGAAACAGGGGGCAGGAGGTCAGCCCCAGCATTTT. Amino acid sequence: CASKKQGAGGQPQHF.

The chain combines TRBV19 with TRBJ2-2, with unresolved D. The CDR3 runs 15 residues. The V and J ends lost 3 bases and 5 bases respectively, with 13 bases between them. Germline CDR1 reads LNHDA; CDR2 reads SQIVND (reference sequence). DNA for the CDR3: TGTGCCAGTAGTATCGGAGACATAGGAACCGGGGAGCTGTTTTTT. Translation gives CASSIGDIGTGELFF.

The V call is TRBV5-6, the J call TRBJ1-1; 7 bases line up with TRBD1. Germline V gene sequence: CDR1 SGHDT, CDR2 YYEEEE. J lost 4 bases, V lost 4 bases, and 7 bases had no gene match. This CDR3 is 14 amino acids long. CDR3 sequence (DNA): TGTGCCAGCAGCCCGACAGGGATCGGCACTGAAGCTTTCTTT. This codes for CASSPTGIGTEAFF.

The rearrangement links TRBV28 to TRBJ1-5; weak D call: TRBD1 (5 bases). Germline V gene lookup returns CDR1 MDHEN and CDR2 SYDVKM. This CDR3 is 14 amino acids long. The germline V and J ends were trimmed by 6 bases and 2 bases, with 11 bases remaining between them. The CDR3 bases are TGTGCCAGCAGCCGGGGGGGAGGCAATCAGCCCCAGCATTTT. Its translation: CASSRGGGNQPQHF.

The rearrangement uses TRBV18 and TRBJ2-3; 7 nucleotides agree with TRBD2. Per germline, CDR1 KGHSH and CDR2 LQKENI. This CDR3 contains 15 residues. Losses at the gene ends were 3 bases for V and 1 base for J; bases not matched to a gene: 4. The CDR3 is CASSPSGVGTDTQYF. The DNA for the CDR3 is TGTGCCAGCTCACCCAGCGGGGTCGGCACAGATACGCAGTATTTT.

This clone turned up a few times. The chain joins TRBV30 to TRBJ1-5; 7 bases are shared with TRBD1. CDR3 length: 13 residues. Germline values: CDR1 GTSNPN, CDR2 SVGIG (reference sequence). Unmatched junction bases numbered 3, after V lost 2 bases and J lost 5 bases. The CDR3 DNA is TGTGCCTGGAGTATAGGGGGCGATCAGCCCCAGCATTTT. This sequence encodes CAWSIGGDQPQHF.

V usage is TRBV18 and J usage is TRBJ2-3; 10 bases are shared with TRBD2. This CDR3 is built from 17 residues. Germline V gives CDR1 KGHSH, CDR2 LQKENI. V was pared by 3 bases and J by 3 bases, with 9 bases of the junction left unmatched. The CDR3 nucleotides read TGTGCCAGCTCACCCCAACTAGCGGGATTACCTACAGATACGCAGTATTTT. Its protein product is CASSPQLAGLPTDTQYF.

The CDR3 DNA is TGCGCCAGCAGCTCGATGACTAGCGGGTCCTCCCAGTACTTC. Its translation: CASSSMTSGSSQYF. The rearrangement links TRBV5-1 to TRBJ2-5, with 10 bases fitting TRBD2. Per germline, CDR1 SGHRS and CDR2 YFSETQ. The length of the CDR3 is 14 residues. V lost 3 bases and J lost 9; bases outside the gene matches: 8.

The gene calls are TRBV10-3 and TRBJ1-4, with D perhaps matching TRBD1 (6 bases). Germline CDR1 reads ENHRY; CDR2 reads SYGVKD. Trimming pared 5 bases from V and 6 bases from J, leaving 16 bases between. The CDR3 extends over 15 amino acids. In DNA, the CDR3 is TGTGCCATCAGTCCGCGGCAGGGGCAATATGAAAAACTGTTTTTT. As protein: CAISPRQGQYEKLFF.

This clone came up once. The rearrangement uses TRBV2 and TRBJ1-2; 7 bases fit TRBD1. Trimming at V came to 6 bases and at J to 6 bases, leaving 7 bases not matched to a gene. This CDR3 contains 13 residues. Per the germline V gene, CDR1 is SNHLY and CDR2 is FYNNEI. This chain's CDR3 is CASSQQGTHGYTF. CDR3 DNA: TGTGCCAGCAGCCAACAGGGGACACATGGCTACACCTTC.

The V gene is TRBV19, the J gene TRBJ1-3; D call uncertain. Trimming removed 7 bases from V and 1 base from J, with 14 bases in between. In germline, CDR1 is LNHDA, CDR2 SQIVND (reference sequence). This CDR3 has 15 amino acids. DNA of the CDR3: TGTGCCAGTACTCTAGGATCACAGTCTGGAAACACCATATATTTT. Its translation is CASTLGSQSGNTIYF. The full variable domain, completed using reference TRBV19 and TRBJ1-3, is DGGITQSPKYLFRKEGQNVTLSCEQNLNHDAMYWYRQDPGQGLRLIYYSQIVNDFQKGDIAEGYSVSREKKESFPLTVTSAQKNPTAFYLCASTLGSQSGNTIYFGEGSWLTVV.

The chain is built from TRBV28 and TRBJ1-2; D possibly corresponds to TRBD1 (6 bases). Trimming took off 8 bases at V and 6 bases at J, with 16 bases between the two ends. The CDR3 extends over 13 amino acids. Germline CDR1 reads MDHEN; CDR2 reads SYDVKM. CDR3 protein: CASFNRDTDGYTF. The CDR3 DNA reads TGTGCCAGCTTCAACAGGGATACGGATGGCTACACCTTC.

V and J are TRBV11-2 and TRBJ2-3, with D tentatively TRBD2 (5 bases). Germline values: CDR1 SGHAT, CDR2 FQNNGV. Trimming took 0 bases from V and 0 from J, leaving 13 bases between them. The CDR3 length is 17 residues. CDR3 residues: CASSLDGNGVSTDTQYF. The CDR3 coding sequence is TGTGCCAGCAGCTTAGACGGGAACGGGGTGAGCACAGATACGCAGTATTTT.

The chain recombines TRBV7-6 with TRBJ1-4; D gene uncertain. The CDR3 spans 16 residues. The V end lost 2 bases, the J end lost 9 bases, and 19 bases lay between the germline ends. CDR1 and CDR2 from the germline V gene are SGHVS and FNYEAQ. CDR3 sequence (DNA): TGTGCCAGCAGCTTAAATCCAAGGGATTCGCGGCAAAAACTGTTTTTT. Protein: CASSLNPRDSRQKLFF.

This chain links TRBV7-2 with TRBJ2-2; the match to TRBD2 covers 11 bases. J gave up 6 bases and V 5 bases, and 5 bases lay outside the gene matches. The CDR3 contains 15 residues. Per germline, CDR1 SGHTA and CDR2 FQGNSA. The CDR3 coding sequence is TGTGCCAGCAGCAGACTAGCGGGGAATGCCGGGGAGCTGTTTTTT. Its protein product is CASSRLAGNAGELFF.

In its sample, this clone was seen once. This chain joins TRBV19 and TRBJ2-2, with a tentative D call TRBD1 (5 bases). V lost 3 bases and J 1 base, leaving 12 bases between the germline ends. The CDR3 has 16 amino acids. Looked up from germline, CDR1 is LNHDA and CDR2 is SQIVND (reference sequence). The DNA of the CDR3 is TGTGCCAGTAGTATCCCCCGACAGATGAACACCGGGGAGCTGTTTTTT. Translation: CASSIPRQMNTGELFF.

DNA of the CDR3: TGTGCCAGCAGTCCCTCCAAGGGGGTGGACTATGGCTACACCTTC. It translates to CASSPSKGVDYGYTF. V usage is TRBV27 and J usage is TRBJ1-2; D may be TRBD1 (6 bases). The germline CDR1 and CDR2 sequences are MNHEY and SMNVEV (reference sequence). The CDR3 covers 15 residues. V was cut by 5 bases and J by 3 bases, with 16 bases left in between.

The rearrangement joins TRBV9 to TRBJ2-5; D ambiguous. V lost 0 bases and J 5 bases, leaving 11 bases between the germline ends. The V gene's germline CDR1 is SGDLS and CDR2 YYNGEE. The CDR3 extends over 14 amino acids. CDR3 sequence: CASSVDSATETQYF. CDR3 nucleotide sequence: TGTGCCAGCAGCGTAGACTCAGCGACCGAGACCCAGTACTTC.

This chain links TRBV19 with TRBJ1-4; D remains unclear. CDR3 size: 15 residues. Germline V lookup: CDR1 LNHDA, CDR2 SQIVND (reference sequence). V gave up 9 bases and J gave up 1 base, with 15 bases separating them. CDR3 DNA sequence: TGTGCCAGCCCTCCGCAGGAGGGAACTAATGAAAAACTGTTTTTT. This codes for CASPPQEGTNEKLFF. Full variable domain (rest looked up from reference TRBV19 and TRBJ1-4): DGGITQSPKYLFRKEGQNVTLSCEQNLNHDAMYWYRQDPGQGLRLIYYSQIVNDFQKGDIAEGYSVSREKKESFPLTVTSAQKNPTAFYLCASPPQEGTNEKLFFGSGTQLSVL.

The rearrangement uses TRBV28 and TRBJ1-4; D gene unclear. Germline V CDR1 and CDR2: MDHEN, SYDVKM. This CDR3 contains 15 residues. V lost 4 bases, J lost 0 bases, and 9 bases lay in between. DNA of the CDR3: TGTGCCAGCAGTTGGGGTGGATCAACTAATGAAAAACTGTTTTTT. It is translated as CASSWGGSTNEKLFF.

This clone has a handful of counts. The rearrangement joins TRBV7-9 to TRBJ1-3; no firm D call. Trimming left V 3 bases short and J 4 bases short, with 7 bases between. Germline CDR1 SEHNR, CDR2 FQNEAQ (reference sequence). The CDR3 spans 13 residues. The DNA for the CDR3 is TGTGCCAGCAGCTTTGTCTCAGGAAACACCATATATTTT. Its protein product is CASSFVSGNTIYF.

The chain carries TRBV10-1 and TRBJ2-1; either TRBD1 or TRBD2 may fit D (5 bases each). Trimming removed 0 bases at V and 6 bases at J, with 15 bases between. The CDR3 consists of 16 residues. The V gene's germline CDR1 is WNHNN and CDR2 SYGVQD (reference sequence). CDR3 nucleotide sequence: TGCGCCAGCAGTGAGTCCAAACGTTCCGGGACCAATGAGCAGTTCTTC. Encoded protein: CASSESKRSGTNEQFF.

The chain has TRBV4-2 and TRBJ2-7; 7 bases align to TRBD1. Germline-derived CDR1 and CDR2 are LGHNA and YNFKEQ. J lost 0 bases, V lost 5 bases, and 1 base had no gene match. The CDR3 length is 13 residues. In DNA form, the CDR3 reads TGTGCCAGCAGCTACAGGGGCTCCTACGAGCAGTACGTC. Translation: CASSYRGSYEQYV.

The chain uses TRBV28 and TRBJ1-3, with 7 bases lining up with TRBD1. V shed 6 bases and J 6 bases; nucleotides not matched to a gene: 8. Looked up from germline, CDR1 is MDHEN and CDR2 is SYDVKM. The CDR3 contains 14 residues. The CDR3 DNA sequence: TGTGCCAGCAGGGGTGGGACAGCCACAAACACCATATATTTT. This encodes CASRGGTATNTIYF.

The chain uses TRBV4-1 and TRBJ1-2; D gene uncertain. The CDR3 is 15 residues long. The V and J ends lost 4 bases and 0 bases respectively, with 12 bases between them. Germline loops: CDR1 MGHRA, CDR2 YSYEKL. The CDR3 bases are TGCGCCAGCAGCCCCTTCCAGAATTCTAACTATGGCTACACCTTC. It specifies CASSPFQNSNYGYTF.

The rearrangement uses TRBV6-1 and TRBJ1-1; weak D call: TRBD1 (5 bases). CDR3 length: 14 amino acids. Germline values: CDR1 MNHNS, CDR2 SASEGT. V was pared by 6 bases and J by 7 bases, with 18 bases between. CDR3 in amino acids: CASSYDSRSSEAFF. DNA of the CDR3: TGTGCCAGCAGCTACGACAGTCGTTCCAGTGAAGCTTTCTTT.

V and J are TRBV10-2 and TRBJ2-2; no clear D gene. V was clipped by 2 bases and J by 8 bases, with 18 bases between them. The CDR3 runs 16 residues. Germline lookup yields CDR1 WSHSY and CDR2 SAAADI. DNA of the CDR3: TGCGCCAGCAGTGAGGGGGAACATGGCGGCAGGGGGGAGCTGTTTTTT. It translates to CASSEGEHGGRGELFF.

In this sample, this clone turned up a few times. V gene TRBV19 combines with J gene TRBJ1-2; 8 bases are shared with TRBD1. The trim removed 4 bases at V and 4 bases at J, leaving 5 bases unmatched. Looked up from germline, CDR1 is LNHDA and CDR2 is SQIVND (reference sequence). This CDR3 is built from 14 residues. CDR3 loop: CASSSQGASYGYTF. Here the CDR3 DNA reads TGTGCCAGTAGTAGTCAGGGGGCGAGCTATGGCTACACCTTC.

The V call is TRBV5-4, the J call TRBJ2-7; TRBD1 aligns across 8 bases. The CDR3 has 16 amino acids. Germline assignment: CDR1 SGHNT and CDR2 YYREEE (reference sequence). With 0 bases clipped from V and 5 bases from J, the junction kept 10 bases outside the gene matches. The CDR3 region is CASSLGQGATKNEQYV. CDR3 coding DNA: TGTGCCAGCAGCTTGGGGCAGGGGGCGACTAAGAACGAGCAGTACGTC.

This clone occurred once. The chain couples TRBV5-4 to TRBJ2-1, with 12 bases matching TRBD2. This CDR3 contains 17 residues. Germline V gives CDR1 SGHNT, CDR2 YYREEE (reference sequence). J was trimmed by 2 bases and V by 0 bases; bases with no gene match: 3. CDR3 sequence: CASSLETSGGPYNEQFF. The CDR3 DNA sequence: TGTGCCAGCAGCTTGGAGACTAGCGGGGGTCCCTACAATGAGCAGTTCTTC.

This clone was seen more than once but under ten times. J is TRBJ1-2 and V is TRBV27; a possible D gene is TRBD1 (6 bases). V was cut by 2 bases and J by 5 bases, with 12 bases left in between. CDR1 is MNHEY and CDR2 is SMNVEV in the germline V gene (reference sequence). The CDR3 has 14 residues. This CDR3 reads CASSLQGQIYGYTF. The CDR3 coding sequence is TGTGCCAGCAGTTTACAGGGGCAGATTTATGGCTACACCTTC.

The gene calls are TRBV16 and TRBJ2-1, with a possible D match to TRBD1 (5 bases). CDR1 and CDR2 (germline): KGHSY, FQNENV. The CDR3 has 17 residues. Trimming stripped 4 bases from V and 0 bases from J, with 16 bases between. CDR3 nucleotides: TGTGCCAGCAGCCCGATAAGGGGCGGAAGCTCCTACAATGAGCAGTTCTTC. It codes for CASSPIRGGSSYNEQFF.